This T cell receptor beta chain derives from a study of cytomegalovirus exposure and HLA in healthy donors. Study observations and caveats: Listed as cytomegalovirus-associated were 150 to 200 TCR beta chains. Reports indicated that the classifier achieved high specificity and sensitivity in diagnosing cytomegalovirus status. Common viral pathogens were later found to be apparently linked to several of the most significant clusters.

The CDR3 has 16 residues. Germline V gene lookup returns CDR1 SQVTM and CDR2 ANQGSEA. Trimming pared 4 bases from V and 1 base from J, leaving 20 bases between. As for this clone: Its specificity is not known.

PCR used 60 Vbeta primers and 13 Jbeta primers. Libraries were prepared by immunoSEQ multiplex PCR; TCRdb keeps only in-frame clonotypes and omits some of them. Seen here are fewer than 120,000 clones, 70% to 90% observed once, and the top ten hold about 1.8%. The specimen was PBMCs. This rearrangement joins TRBV29-1 to TRBJ2-7, with unresolved D. This TCR came from a man in his forties or fifties in good health and CMV-seronegative. The CDR3 loop is CSVGFPGSVRSYEQYF. Written as DNA, the CDR3 is TGCAGCGTTGGCTTCCCAGGATCGGTTAGGTCCTACGAGCAGTACTTC.